The subject of this entry is one T cell receptor beta chain. Its target is unknown. Evenly divided among several immunoSEQ plates was the genomic DNA of each subset. Sequenced by immunoSEQ multiplex PCR; TCRdb stores in-frame clones only, minus some. The sample has around 2.1 million clones; about 92% are singletons. This specimen belongs to a study of shared clonotypes between healthy human individuals. Study-wide context: Donors had three CD4 naive, three CD4 memory, two CD8 naive and one CD8 memory plate apiece. General study results and limits: Only blood samples were collected, and tissue repertoires likely differ.

Naivety among CD8 cells was defined by CD45RO negativity and positive CCR7 selection, thereby excluding terminally differentiated effector memory CD45RA+ cells. Per the germline V gene, CDR1 is SGHVS and CDR2 is FQNEAQ. This CDR3 has 16 residues. Trimming took 1 base from V and 1 from J, leaving 13 bases between them. Sequenced material: naive CD8+ T cells from PBMCs. The receptor was derived from a man aged 18 to 29 in good health. Some clones in this sample may be carry-over from other donors' samples. The J gene is TRBJ1-1, the V gene TRBV7-8; D uncertain. Here the CDR3 reads CASSLDAERKNTEAFF. The DNA of the CDR3 is TGTGCCAGCAGCTTAGACGCAGAAAGAAAGAACACTGAAGCTTTCTTT. Filled out from reference TRBV7-8 and TRBJ1-1, the complete variable domain reads GAGVSQSPRYKVAKRGQDVALRCDPISGHVSLFWYQQALGQGPEFLTYFQNEAQLDKSGLPSDRFFAERPEGSVSTLKIQRTQQEDSAVYLCASSLDAERKNTEAFFGQGTRLTVV.